These T cell receptor beta chains were read from a single sample in a study of blood T cell repertoires in COVID-19. Only in-frame clones appear in the TCRdb table, and some are missing; sequencing was by immunoSEQ multiplex PCR. The sample has 300,000 to 350,000 clones; 83% are singletons. The sample taken for sequencing was peripheral blood. The receptors come from a man younger than 40 with active or convalescent COVID-19. Each CDR3 is given with its conserved first and last residue. D genes are given only for firm matches. Clone size is shown for a subset of rows, as once, few, many or a class of expanded clone.

v_gene: TRBV5-6; d_gene: -; j_gene: TRBJ1-5; abundance: -; CDR3nt: TGTGCCAGCAGCTTTTGGGACTCCCGGCAATCAGCCCAGCATTTT; CDR3aa: CASSFWDSRQSAQHF
v_gene: TRBV7-6; d_gene: TRBD2; j_gene: TRBJ2-1; abundance: -; CDR3nt: TGTGCCAGCAGCTTAAGTGGACTAGCGGTCTATGAGCAGTTCTTC; CDR3aa: CASSLSGLAVYEQFF
v_gene: TRBV4-1; d_gene: TRBD2; j_gene: TRBJ2-4; abundance: -; CDR3nt: TGCGCCAGCAGCCAAGGACTAGCGGGGGGCCACGCCAAAAACATTCAGTACTTC; CDR3aa: CASSQGLAGGHAKNIQYF
v_gene: TRBV7-9; d_gene: -; j_gene: TRBJ1-6; abundance: -; CDR3nt: TGTGCCAGCAGCTTAGAAGGAGGGGCTCGTTCACCCCTCCACTTT; CDR3aa: CASSLEGGARSPLHF
v_gene: TRBV18; d_gene: -; j_gene: TRBJ2-1; abundance: -; CDR3nt: TGTGCCAGCTCACCGGGGGGACGGGATGGGGATGAGCAGTTCTTC; CDR3aa: CASSPGGRDGDEQFF
v_gene: TRBV27; d_gene: -; j_gene: TRBJ2-6; abundance: -; CDR3nt: TGTGCCAGCAGCGCGCTTGGGGCCGGGGCCAACGTCCTGACTTTC; CDR3aa: CASSALGAGANVLTF
v_gene: TRBV6-5; d_gene: -; j_gene: TRBJ1-4; abundance: once; CDR3nt: TGTGCCAGCAGTAGAATAAGGGGGATCAATGAAAAACTGTTTTTT; CDR3aa: CASSRIRGINEKLFF
v_gene: TRBV4-1; d_gene: -; j_gene: TRBJ1-1; abundance: -; CDR3nt: TGCGCCAGCAGCCAAGCGGAGACCACCAACACTGAAGCTTTCTTT; CDR3aa: CASSQAETTNTEAFF
v_gene: TRBV24-1; d_gene: -; j_gene: TRBJ2-7; abundance: -; CDR3nt: TGTGCCACCAGTGATCCCGGTAGCGGCCCCGAGCAGTACTTC; CDR3aa: CATSDPGSGPEQYF
v_gene: TRBV12-2; d_gene: -; j_gene: TRBJ1-5; abundance: -; CDR3nt: TGTGCAAGTCGCCGCCGGGACAGGGACGATCAGCCCCAGCATTTT; CDR3aa: CASRRRDRDDQPQHF
v_gene: TRBV4-3; d_gene: -; j_gene: TRBJ1-1; abundance: -; CDR3nt: TGCGCCAGCAGCCAAGATGGCAACACTGAAGCTTTCTTT; CDR3aa: CASSQDGNTEAFF
v_gene: TRBV4-1; d_gene: -; j_gene: TRBJ1-6; abundance: once; CDR3nt: TGCGCCAGCAGCCAAGAGGGACAACGCTATAATTCACCCCTCCACTTT; CDR3aa: CASSQEGQRYNSPLHF
v_gene: TRBV11-3; d_gene: TRBD2; j_gene: TRBJ2-1; abundance: -; CDR3nt: TGTGCCAGCAGCTTAGGAGGCGGGAGGGCCGGGGAGCAGTTCTTC; CDR3aa: CASSLGGGRAGEQFF
v_gene: TRBV4-1; d_gene: -; j_gene: TRBJ2-5; abundance: -; CDR3nt: TGCGCCAGCAGCCAAGATTCGCCGCGGGAGACCCAGTACTTC; CDR3aa: CASSQDSPRETQYF
v_gene: TRBV29-1; d_gene: -; j_gene: TRBJ1-1; abundance: -; CDR3nt: TGCAGCGTTGTCGCAGATAACACTGAAGCTTTCTTT; CDR3aa: CSVVADNTEAFF
v_gene: TRBV30; d_gene: TRBD1; j_gene: TRBJ1-6; abundance: -; CDR3nt: TGTGCCTGGACCCCGGACAGGGGCGGTTCACCCCTCCACTTT; CDR3aa: CAWTPDRGGSPLHF
v_gene: TRBV6-2/TRBV6-3; d_gene: TRBD1; j_gene: TRBJ1-1; abundance: few; CDR3nt: TGTGCCAGCAGTCAGGGACAGTCCACTGAAGCTTTCTTT; CDR3aa: CASSQGQSTEAFF
v_gene: TRBV3-1/TRBV3-2; d_gene: -; j_gene: TRBJ1-2; abundance: -; CDR3nt: TGTGCCAGCAGCCAAGGAGGGTTTCAGCCACGGAATGGCTACACCTTC; CDR3aa: CASSQGGFQPRNGYTF
v_gene: TRBV30; d_gene: TRBD2; j_gene: TRBJ2-3; abundance: -; CDR3nt: TGTGCCTGGAGTGCCGGGAGGCCTGATACGCAGTATTTT; CDR3aa: CAWSAGRPDTQYF
v_gene: TRBV29-1; d_gene: TRBD2; j_gene: TRBJ2-3; abundance: -; CDR3nt: TGCAGCGTTGAAGATCTTCCGGGGGGGACAGATACGCAGTATTTT; CDR3aa: CSVEDLPGGTDTQYF
v_gene: TRBV11-1; d_gene: TRBD2; j_gene: TRBJ2-1; abundance: -; CDR3nt: TGTGCCAGCAGCTTATATGGGACTAGCGGGGGAAATGAGCAGTTCTTC; CDR3aa: CASSLYGTSGGNEQFF
v_gene: TRBV5-6; d_gene: -; j_gene: TRBJ2-3; abundance: -; CDR3nt: TGTGCCAGCAGGATACTAGCCAGACAAACTCTCTCTAGCACAGATACGCAGTATTTT; CDR3aa: CASRILARQTLSSTDTQYF
v_gene: TRBV28; d_gene: TRBD1; j_gene: TRBJ1-1; abundance: -; CDR3nt: TGTGCCAGCAGTCCCGGGACAGGGGGCCCTGAAGCTTTCTTT; CDR3aa: CASSPGTGGPEAFF
v_gene: TRBV6-5; d_gene: TRBD1; j_gene: TRBJ1-2; abundance: few; CDR3nt: TGTGCCAGCACCGCACTGACAGGGGACTATGGCTACACCTTC; CDR3aa: CASTALTGDYGYTF
v_gene: TRBV9; d_gene: -; j_gene: TRBJ1-1; abundance: -; CDR3nt: TGTGCCAGCAGCGTATCGCCAGGGGTGAACACTGAAGCTTTCTTT; CDR3aa: CASSVSPGVNTEAFF
v_gene: TRBV5-6; d_gene: TRBD1; j_gene: TRBJ1-6; abundance: -; CDR3nt: TGTGCCAGCAGCTTGGGGGGACAGGGGGGCAATTCACCCCTCCACTTT; CDR3aa: CASSLGGQGGNSPLHF
v_gene: TRBV20-1; d_gene: -; j_gene: TRBJ2-4; abundance: -; CDR3nt: TGCAGTGCTGCTATAGACATTCAGTACTTC; CDR3aa: CSAAIDIQYF
v_gene: TRBV7-9; d_gene: -; j_gene: TRBJ1-2; abundance: -; CDR3nt: TGTGCCAGCAGCTTAGGGTCAGGGGAAGGCTACACCTTC; CDR3aa: CASSLGSGEGYTF
v_gene: TRBV2; d_gene: -; j_gene: TRBJ1-2; abundance: -; CDR3nt: TGTGCCAGCAGTGAGGGGGGGCTCTATGGCTACACCTTC; CDR3aa: CASSEGGLYGYTF
v_gene: TRBV19; d_gene: -; j_gene: TRBJ2-1; abundance: -; CDR3nt: TGTGCCAGTAGTCCAACGGGGAACCCCCTCAATGAGCAGTTCTTC; CDR3aa: CASSPTGNPLNEQFF
v_gene: TRBV7-3; d_gene: TRBD1; j_gene: TRBJ1-1; abundance: -; CDR3nt: TGTGCCAGCCGGGGGACAGAGAACACTGAAGCTTTCTTT; CDR3aa: CASRGTENTEAFF
v_gene: TRBV6-5; d_gene: -; j_gene: TRBJ1-2; abundance: -; CDR3nt: TGTGCCAGCAGTTACTCCCGGACTCGGGGCTACACCTTC; CDR3aa: CASSYSRTRGYTF
v_gene: TRBV5-1; d_gene: -; j_gene: TRBJ2-7; abundance: -; CDR3nt: TGCGCCAGCAGCTACAGGAGCAGGGAGGACGAGCAGTACTTC; CDR3aa: CASSYRSREDEQYF